This entry lists 5 T cell receptor beta chains sequenced from one sample in a study of regulatory dendritic cells for organ transplantation. Some clones are missing from TCRdb's copy, which holds only in-frame ones; the method was immunoSEQ multiplex PCR. This table holds more than 35,000 clones, 85% to 95% found once. Sequenced material: naive CD8+ T cells from blood. As for subset: CD45RA+ naive T cells. The receptor source for this set is a human donor in good health.

This chain links TRBV11-2 with TRBJ1-1; D uncertain. V lost 1 base to trimming and J lost 7 bases, with 13 bases between them. This CDR3 comprises 14 residues. Germline-derived CDR1 and CDR2 are SGHAT and FQNNGV. CDR3 protein: CASSLGSGPSEAFF. The CDR3 DNA reads TGTGCCAGCAGCTTAGGTTCCGGCCCTAGTGAAGCTTTCTTT. The full variable domain, rest sourced from reference TRBV11-2 and TRBJ1-1, is EAGVAQSPRYKIIEKRQSVAFWCNPISGHATLYWYQQILGQGPKLLIQFQNNGVVDDSQLPKDRFSAERLKGVDSTLKIQPAKLEDSAVYLCASSLGSGPSEAFFGQGTRLTVV.

J is TRBJ2-2 and V is TRBV7-9; D is unclear. This CDR3 comprises 14 residues. Trimming pared 5 bases from V and 8 bases from J, leaving 15 bases between. Germline V gene lookup returns CDR1 SEHNR and CDR2 FQNEAQ (reference sequence). The CDR3 DNA follows: TGTGCCAGCAGCCCCACGCAGTCCGTGGGGGAGCTGTTTTTT. This translates into CASSPTQSVGELFF.

This chain joins TRBV7-6 and TRBJ2-1, with 8 bases fitting TRBD1. The J segment lost 8 bases and the V segment lost 8 bases, leaving 17 bases of the junction unmatched. This CDR3 is 16 amino acids long. The germline V gene encodes CDR1 SGHVS and CDR2 FNYEAQ. CDR3 sequence (DNA): TGTGCCAGCGGCTCCTTCGGACAGGGAGACAATTATGAGCAGTTCTTC. It translates to CASGSFGQGDNYEQFF.

The CDR3 DNA reads as TGTGCCAGCAGCTTAAATTCGATAGAGACCCAGTACTTC. Translated: CASSLNSIETQYF. The rearrangement joins TRBV7-2 to TRBJ2-5; D is unclear. Trimming took off 2 bases at V and 4 bases at J, with 8 bases between the two ends. This CDR3 contains 13 residues. CDR1 is SGHTA, CDR2 FQGNSA, per germline.

The rearrangement uses TRBV15 and TRBJ2-7, with D unclear. The germline V and J ends were trimmed by 8 bases and 7 bases, with 12 bases remaining between them. Germline V gives CDR1 LNHNV, CDR2 YYDKDF (reference sequence). This CDR3 spans 11 amino acids. The CDR3 loop reads CATSNVGEQYF. The CDR3 DNA follows: TGTGCCACCTCCAACGTGGGGGAGCAGTACTTC.